This T cell receptor beta chain was recorded in a study of T cell repertoires in cytomegalovirus infection. The wider study: A matching HLA type, together with CMV infection, was signaled by public TCR beta signatures.

This clonotype was counted ten times or more. Its antigen is as yet unknown. Regarding the study as a whole: CMV-specific TCR beta clonotypes restricted by HLA-C dominated the ex vivo response.

Germline V CDR1 and CDR2: SGHTA, FQGNSA. The length of the CDR3 is 14 residues. V lost 1 base, J lost 6 bases, and 13 bases lay in between. From the reads, TCRdb called clonotypes with MiXCR, one entry per CDR3 protein. This table has about 260,000 distinct CDR3 sequences, roughly an eighth appearing once. The sequenced sample was PBMCs. The chain uses TRBV7-2 and TRBJ2-7, with D maybe TRBD2 (7 bases). This TCR came from a human donor in good health (CMV status not recorded). Some clones in this sample may be carry-over from other donors' samples. This CDR3 is CASSLDGGGGEQYF. The CDR3 nucleotides read TGTGCCAGCAGCTTAGATGGAGGGGGGGGCGAGCAGTACTTC.